Below are 6 T cell receptor beta chains sequenced from a single sample in a study of CD8+ T cells in alopecia areata. Treatment defined: oral pan-JAK inhibitor, 5-10 mg twice daily. Reverse transcribed after extraction, RNA yielded cDNA as the sequencing template. Some clones are missing from TCRdb's copy, which holds only in-frame ones; the method was immunoSEQ multiplex PCR. The data contain fewer than 250,000 clones, 35% to 40% of them seen just once; the ten biggest clones take up roughly 0.5%. The source material was CD4+ T cells sorted from blood, sampled at approximately week 34, from a patient treated with tofacitinib. These receptors all come from a human donor with alopecia areata.

This clone was observed a few times. The rearrangement uses TRBV29-1 and TRBJ2-4; 8 bases agree with TRBD1. Germline assignment: CDR1 SQVTM and CDR2 ANQGSEA. This CDR3 contains 17 residues. The V segment lost 4 bases and the J segment 2 bases; nucleotides outside the gene matches: 13. DNA of the CDR3: TGCAGCGTTGCGGCGCAGGGGGCGTCCTGGACCAAAAACATTCAGTACTTC. Protein: CSVAAQGASWTKNIQYF.

The chain uses TRBV7-9 and TRBJ2-5, with D perhaps TRBD1 (6 bases). Germline assignment: CDR1 SEHNR and CDR2 FQNEAQ (reference sequence). Trimming cost V 5 bases and J 5 bases, with 18 bases left between them. The CDR3 runs 15 residues. This CDR3 is CASSDTGRVGETQYF. The CDR3 nucleotides read TGTGCCAGCAGCGATACAGGGAGAGTAGGGGAGACCCAGTACTTC.

Concerning this clone itself: Other DNA sequences in the same sample also yield this CDR3. CDR3 amino acids: CAWSNGGNTEAFF. The CDR3 DNA reads as TGTGCCTGGAGTAATGGGGGGAACACTGAAGCTTTCTTT. V gene TRBV30 combines with J gene TRBJ1-1, with a weak D call TRBD1 (5 bases). This CDR3 is 13 amino acids long. Trimming removed 2 bases at V and 1 base at J, with 8 bases between. Germline CDR1 GTSNPN, CDR2 SVGIG (reference sequence).

This clone came up a few times. The rearrangement joins TRBV7-8 to TRBJ1-1; D perhaps matches TRBD1 (5 bases). The germline CDR1 and CDR2 sequences are SGHVS and FQNEAQ. With 5 bases removed from V and 0 bases from J, the gap between germline ends came to 16 bases. The CDR3 contains 16 residues. The CDR3 here is CASSPTGAYLNTEAFF. In DNA, the CDR3 is TGTGCCAGCAGCCCTACAGGAGCTTACTTGAACACTGAAGCTTTCTTT.

This clone turned up a few times. The chain couples TRBV19 to TRBJ2-5, with 7 bases identical to TRBD1. This CDR3 has 14 amino acids. V lost 5 bases, J lost 3 bases, and 6 bases stayed unmatched. Germline V CDR1 and CDR2: LNHDA, SQIVND (reference sequence). CDR3 loop: CASSSAGGEETQYF. CDR3 nucleotides: TGTGCCAGTAGTTCGGCAGGGGGTGAAGAGACCCAGTACTTC.

This clone appeared many times. The chain's CDR3 is CASSPRGRGSSYNEQFF. The CDR3 DNA sequence: TGTGCCAGCAGCCCCAGGGGGCGGGGGAGCTCCTACAATGAGCAGTTCTTC. This chain joins TRBV9 and TRBJ2-1, with a weak D call TRBD1 (8 bases). This CDR3 is built from 17 residues. CDR1 is SGDLS and CDR2 is YYNGEE in the germline V gene. V lost 4 bases and J 0 bases, leaving 17 bases between the germline ends.